Below, one T cell receptor beta chain is given with its context. The antigen is unknown. CD8 memory combined CD45RO+ cells with CCR7-negative CD45RA+ TemRA cells. This sample was included in a study of shared clonotypes between healthy human individuals. For the study at large: CD4 naive and CD4 memory each took three plates per donor, while CD8 naive took two and CD8 memory one. Findings of the study overall: An expected dependence of interdonor clonotype sharing on sequencing depth was noted.

Sequenced by immunoSEQ multiplex PCR; TCRdb stores in-frame clones only, minus some. Among approximately 100,000 clones, about 63% were seen once, and the ten largest hold about 23%. The V gene's germline CDR1 is SQVTM and CDR2 ANQGSEA. CDR3 length equals 11 residues. Trimming stripped 8 bases from V and 1 base from J, with 5 bases between. The J gene is TRBJ1-4, the V gene TRBV29-1; D gene ambiguous. The source of this sequence is a woman younger than 45 in good health. The specimen was memory CD8+ T cells sorted from blood. Subset given: CD45RO+ cells pooled with CCR7-negative TemRA cells. CDR3 loop: CSTKTNEKLFF. CDR3 DNA: TGCAGCACCAAAACTAATGAAAAACTGTTTTTT.